This passage covers 21 T cell receptor beta chains from one sample sequenced in a study of control samples from healthy donors and cancer patients. The protocol was immunoSEQ multiplex PCR, while the TCRdb copy is restricted to in-frame clones and leaves out a portion. The table includes approximately 160,000 clones, around 92% detected once. Sample: blood. All receptors come from a woman in her forties in good health.

This chain connects TRBV6-5 to TRBJ2-6; D not certain. In germline, CDR1 is MNHEY, CDR2 SVGAGI. The CDR3 consists of 13 residues. Between the trimmed V and J ends, which lost 6 bases and 2 bases, there was a span of 5 bases. DNA of the CDR3: TGTGCCAGCAGCGTTACTGGGGCCAACGTCCTGACTTTC. This codes for CASSVTGANVLTF.

The rearrangement joins TRBV5-1 to TRBJ1-1, with D possibly being TRBD1 (6 bases). CDR3 length equals 15 residues. V was shortened by 0 bases and J by 1 base, with 10 bases between the two germline ends. CDR1 and CDR2 (germline): SGHRS, YFSETQ. CDR3 residues: CASSLVAGANTEAFF. The CDR3 DNA is TGCGCCAGCAGCTTGGTGGCAGGGGCGAACACTGAAGCTTTCTTT.

The CDR3: CASSSRDSPSPEQFF. CDR3 DNA: TGTGCCAGTAGTTCGAGGGACTCGCCGTCACCTGAGCAGTTCTTC. The V and J genes are TRBV19 and TRBJ2-1, with a possible D match to TRBD2 (6 bases). Germline V gene data show CDR1 as LNHDA and CDR2 as SQIVND (reference sequence). The V end lost 5 bases, the J end lost 9 bases, and 20 bases lay between the germline ends. This CDR3 is 15 amino acids long.

The J gene is TRBJ1-3, the V gene TRBV3-1 (or the pseudogene TRBV3-2); no firm D call. This CDR3 has 17 amino acids. Germline V lookup: CDR1 LGHDT, CDR2 YNNKEL (reference sequence). Trimming took off 2 bases at V and 0 bases at J, with 14 bases between the two ends. As DNA, the CDR3 is TGTGCCAGCAGCCAATATTTTTCCGGGAACTCTGGAAACACCATATATTTT. This translates into CASSQYFSGNSGNTIYF.

The chain employs TRBV25-1 and TRBJ1-6, with a possible D match to TRBD1 (5 bases). Deletions cut 5 bases from V and 4 bases from J, with 6 bases between. CDR3 size: 13 residues. Per the germline V gene, CDR1 is MGHDK and CDR2 is SYGVNS. The CDR3 nucleotides are TGTGCCAGCAGTTGGGGGTATAATTCACCCCTCCACTTT. Translation gives CASSWGYNSPLHF.

The chain recombines TRBV5-1 with TRBJ2-1; possibly TRBD1 for D (5 bases). Looked up from germline, CDR1 is SGHRS and CDR2 is YFSETQ. CDR3 size: 14 residues. V was pared by 1 base and J by 4 bases, with 9 bases between. The CDR3 DNA reads as TGCGCCAGCAGCTTGCCTGACAGTTACAATGAGCAGTTCTTC. Amino acid sequence: CASSLPDSYNEQFF.

There are a few counts of this clone. The chain employs TRBV19 and TRBJ1-5; D ambiguous. Looked up from germline, CDR1 is LNHDA and CDR2 is SQIVND (reference sequence). CDR3 length: 17 residues. V shed 3 bases and J shed 3 bases, with 18 bases lying between them. In nucleotides, the CDR3 is TGTGCCAGTAGTATCCGGGGTTTAGGAGACGTCAATCAGCCCCAGCATTTT. Its translation is CASSIRGLGDVNQPQHF.

The chain couples TRBV19 to TRBJ2-3, with D uncertain. Germline V lookup: CDR1 LNHDA, CDR2 SQIVND (reference sequence). Trimming took off 6 bases at V and 2 bases at J, with 15 bases between the two ends. The CDR3 sequence is 15 residues long. CDR3 region: CASRFANSFTDTQYF. CDR3 sequence (DNA): TGTGCCAGTAGATTCGCAAACAGTTTCACAGATACGCAGTATTTT.

The J gene is TRBJ1-1, the V gene TRBV5-6; 7 bases match TRBD1. This CDR3 has 12 residues. Germline V gene data show CDR1 as SGHDT and CDR2 as YYEEEE. The ends lost 4 bases at V and 11 bases at J; junction bases unmatched: 8. The CDR3 loop reads CASSTGTVGAFF. The CDR3 coding sequence is TGTGCCAGCAGCACCGGGACAGTCGGCGCTTTCTTT.

This clone occurred a few times. The V call is TRBV5-4, the J call TRBJ2-7; D could derive from TRBD1 or TRBD2 (5 bases each). Deletions cut 7 bases from V and 1 base from J, with 15 bases between. The CDR3 extends over 14 amino acids. CDR1 is SGHNT, CDR2 YYREEE, per germline (reference sequence). CDR3 loop: CASGKGPGSYEQYF. The CDR3 nucleotides read TGTGCCAGCGGAAAGGGGCCGGGATCCTACGAGCAGTACTTC.

The rearrangement links TRBV10-3 to TRBJ1-3; D unresolved. This CDR3 spans 13 amino acids. CDR1 and CDR2 from the germline V gene are ENHRY and SYGVKD. V was cut by 4 bases and J by 4 bases, with 8 bases left in between. DNA of the CDR3: TGTGCCATCAGTGTGGGGTCGGGAAACACCATATATTTT. It codes for CAISVGSGNTIYF.

The rearrangement uses TRBV2 and TRBJ1-3; a possible D gene is TRBD1 (6 bases). The germline V gene has CDR1 SNHLY and CDR2 FYNNEI. Trimming left V 6 bases short and J 4 bases short, with 10 bases between. This CDR3 has 13 amino acids. CDR3 DNA: TGTGCCAGCAGGGGGACAACGGGAAACACCATATATTTT. It codes for CASRGTTGNTIYF. The full variable domain, its missing parts supplied by reference TRBV2 and TRBJ1-3, is EPEVTQTPSHQVTQMGQEVILRCVPISNHLYFYWYRQILGQKVEFLVSFYNNEISEKSEIFDDQFSVERPDGSNFTLKIRSTKLEDSAMYFCASRGTTGNTIYFGEGSWLTVV.

CDR3 DNA: TGCGCCAGCAGCCAGGTGGGCGAAAATACGCAGTATTTT. Its translation is CASSQVGENTQYF. The chain uses TRBV4-1 and TRBJ2-3; D remains unclear. V shed 3 bases and J shed 7 bases, with 11 bases lying between them. Germline loops: CDR1 MGHRA, CDR2 YSYEKL. CDR3 length: 13 residues.

The rearrangement joins TRBV11-3 to TRBJ2-2, with D perhaps matching TRBD1 (6 bases). This CDR3 has 15 amino acids. Germline V CDR1 and CDR2: SGHNT, YENEEA. Trimming stripped 2 bases from V and 3 bases from J, with 10 bases between. CDR3 protein: CASSLTYRDTGELFF. CDR3 nucleotide sequence: TGTGCCAGCAGCTTAACCTACAGGGACACCGGGGAGCTGTTTTTT.

The V and J genes are TRBV5-1 and TRBJ2-1, with TRBD1 matching 7 bases. V lost 0 bases and J lost 0; bases outside the gene matches: 12. This CDR3 region has 19 residues. Germline assignment: CDR1 SGHRS and CDR2 YFSETQ. The CDR3 sequence: CASSLGLLTGYSSYNEQFF. The CDR3 DNA reads TGCGCCAGCAGCTTGGGACTTCTGACAGGGTACAGCTCCTACAATGAGCAGTTCTTC.

The chain is built from TRBV2 and TRBJ1-2, with 8 nucleotides matching TRBD1. Germline CDR1 is SNHLY and CDR2 is FYNNEI. The CDR3 loop spans 14 amino acids. The ends lost 7 bases at V and 2 bases at J; junction bases unmatched: 6. The CDR3 nucleotides are TGTGCCAGCACTTCGCAGGGGGCAAACTATGGCTACACCTTC. This gives the protein CASTSQGANYGYTF.

The V call is TRBV15, the J call TRBJ2-1, with D perhaps matching TRBD1 or TRBD2 (7 bases each). This CDR3 is built from 15 residues. V lost 5 bases and J lost 2, with 13 bases in between. In germline, CDR1 is LNHNV, CDR2 YYDKDF (reference sequence). CDR3 sequence: CATSSRGGTYNEQFF. CDR3 coding DNA: TGTGCCACCAGCTCCAGGGGGGGGACCTACAATGAGCAGTTCTTC.

The chain combines TRBV6-1 with TRBJ1-3, with a weak D call TRBD1 (5 bases). V dropped 0 bases and J dropped 4 bases, with 10 bases sitting between them. This CDR3 comprises 15 residues. The germline V gene has CDR1 MNHNS and CDR2 SASEGT. The CDR3: CASSEAPGPGNTIYF. CDR3 DNA sequence: TGTGCCAGCAGTGAAGCCCCAGGGCCAGGAAACACCATATATTTT.

This chain connects TRBV5-1 to TRBJ2-3; 12 bases match TRBD2. J gave up 6 bases and V 4 bases, and 3 bases lay outside the gene matches. Germline values: CDR1 SGHRS, CDR2 YFSETQ. The CDR3 contains 14 residues. The CDR3 here is CASSPGTSGDTQYF. The CDR3 DNA reads as TGCGCCAGCAGCCCCGGGACTAGCGGGGATACGCAGTATTTT. The variable domain in full, completed from reference TRBV5-1 and TRBJ2-3, reads KAGVTQTPRYLIKTRGQQVTLSCSPISGHRSVSWYQQTPGQGLQFLFEYFSETQRNKGNFPGRFSGRQFSNSRSEMNVSTLELGDSALYLCASSPGTSGDTQYFGPGTRLTVL.

The chain carries TRBV29-1 and TRBJ1-1, with D uncertain. The germline CDR1 and CDR2 sequences are SQVTM and ANQGSEA. This CDR3 has 12 residues. The germline V and J ends were trimmed by 5 bases and 1 base, with 8 bases remaining between them. CDR3 nucleotides: TGCAGCGTTTTTAAGGGGAACACTGAAGCTTTCTTT. Translation: CSVFKGNTEAFF. The whole variable domain, remainder taken from reference TRBV29-1 and TRBJ1-1, is SAVISQKPSRDICQRGTSLTIQCQVDSQVTMMFWYRQQPGQSLTLIATANQGSEATYESGFVIDKFPISRPNLTFSTLTVSNMSPEDSSIYLCSVFKGNTEAFFGQGTRLTVV.

This chain uses TRBV27 with TRBJ2-3, with D uncertain. Looked up from germline, CDR1 is MNHEY and CDR2 is SMNVEV (reference sequence). The CDR3 is 13 residues long. V shed 8 bases and J shed 2 bases, with 11 bases lying between them. CDR3 sequence: CASGVFHTDTQYF. CDR3 nucleotides: TGTGCCAGCGGTGTTTTCCACACAGATACGCAGTATTTT.